The sequence of this T cell receptor (beta chain) was determined in a study of T cell repertoires in cytomegalovirus infection. For the study at large: Through public TCR beta signatures, both CMV infection and matching HLA type were indicated. Study-level results: HLA-C-restricted TCR beta clonotypes specific for CMV led the ex vivo response. Carriers of CMV plus the relevant HLA were identified by cumulative public TCR beta family frequency.

This clonotype was observed many times. The antigen is unknown. Each CDR3 protein gets one entry after TCRdb re-called the reads with MiXCR. The sample includes 700,000 to 850,000 distinct CDR3 sequences, 32% of them seen just once. CDR1 is SGHVS, CDR2 FNYEAQ, per germline. The CDR3 extends over 13 amino acids. Trimming cost V 4 bases and J 3 bases, with 10 bases left between them. This receptor was obtained from a human donor in good health (CMV status not recorded). Some clones in this sample may be carry-over from other donors' samples. The input for sequencing was cultured CD8+ T cells from PBMCs, taken from culture after CMV antigen stimulation. The rearrangement joins TRBV7-6 to TRBJ2-7; D is undetermined. The DNA for the CDR3 is TGTGCCAGCAGCTCCCACTGGGGCTACGAGCAGTACTTC. This encodes CASSSHWGYEQYF.